This T cell receptor beta chain was identified in a study of post-analysis software for immune sequencing data. At the level of the study: The study covered relapsing-remitting, secondary progressive and progressive-relapsing courses of multiple sclerosis.

Prepared libraries of TCR beta cDNA carried unique molecular identifiers. Once about 0.9 to 11 million T cells were used, roughly 500,000 cDNA molecules resulted. Using its own MiXCR run on the PCR reads, TCRdb lists one record per CDR3 protein. The sample lists roughly 400,000 distinct CDR3 sequences; about 40% were seen once. The study, taken as a whole, reports: A few TRBV segments, TRBV5-6, TRBV5-1 and TRBV20-1 among them, were found more frequent in patients than controls. Pronounced co-clustering by F measure was evident among identically batched samples. When compared against controls, multiple sclerosis patients showed significantly lower normalized Chao1 diversity.

With regard to this clonotype: The target antigen is unknown.

The germline gives CDR1 MDHEN, CDR2 SYDVKM. The CDR3 has 14 residues. V trimming: 6 bases; J trimming: 8 bases; junction bases outside the gene matches: 11. This receptor was identified in a girl aged 2-10 years with multiple sclerosis. The gene calls are TRBV28 and TRBJ1-2; 8 positions agree with TRBD1. The sample consisted of blood. CDR3: CASRGTGRYRGYTF. DNA for the CDR3: TGTGCCAGCAGAGGGACAGGCCGCTATAGAGGCTACACCTTC.